The 2 T cell receptor beta chains given below trace back to one sample, sequenced in a study of CD8+ T cells in alopecia areata (dated by TCRdb to 2016 to 2019). Sample time point, as interpreted from the label and publication: about four weeks on oral tofacitinib. The sample's treatment or condition label, in plain terms: oral pan-JAK inhibitor, 5-10 mg twice daily. The method behind the library was the immunoSEQ multiplex PCR assay. RNA was extracted from all samples and reverse transcribed into cDNA as template for TCR sequencing. Imported from immuneACCESS, the table was reduced by TCRdb to in-frame sequences with V and J called. These copies leave out some clones; in studies compared against another copy, an unresolved V gene accounts for under half, and the cause of the remainder is not known. The sample records about 120,000 clones, under 65% of which are singletons. The biggest ten clones account for under 7.5% of the sample.

Source: CD4+ T cells sorted from blood, taken at week 4, from a patient treated with tofacitinib. The source of these receptors is a human donor with alopecia areata.

The chain carries TRBV5-1 and TRBJ1-2, with 7 bases that match TRBD1. The CDR3 spans 13 residues. V lost 4 bases to trimming and J lost 2 bases; unmatched junction nucleotides: 2. Germline CDR1 SGHRS, CDR2 YFSETQ. The CDR3 coding sequence is TGCGCCAGCAGCCCGGGACAGAACTATGGCTACACCTTC. Protein product: CASSPGQNYGYTF.

The chain has TRBV7-9 and TRBJ1-4; a weak D match, TRBD1 (5 bases). V lost 4 bases, J lost 5 bases, and 17 bases lay in between. This CDR3 is 16 amino acids long. The V gene's germline CDR1 is SEHNR and CDR2 FQNEAQ (reference sequence). The CDR3, as DNA: TGTGCCAGCAGCTCGACTAGGGGAGGGGCGAATGAAAAACTGTTTTTT. This encodes CASSSTRGGANEKLFF.